These T cell receptor beta chains were read from a single sample in a study of T cells in Graves' hyperthyroidism and ophthalmopathy. TCRdb redid the calling of the multiplex PCR reads with MiXCR, one entry per CDR3 protein. The sample includes roughly 400,000 distinct CDR3 sequences, 20% to 25% seen only once; the top ten take less than 75%. The sequencing input was blood. These receptor sequences come from a man aged 50 or older with Graves' hyperthyroidism. The CDR3 runs from the conserved cysteine through the conserved F or W. D genes are given only for firm matches. Only some rows state a clone size, as once, few, many or a class for expanded clones.

cdr3_aa: CRGDFGFGAFF
cdr3_nt: TGCAGGGGGGACTTTGGGTTTGGAGCTTTCTTT
v_call: TRBV20-1
clone_size: -
d_call: -
j_call: TRBJ1-1
cdr3_length: 11

cdr3_aa: CASSSQTTGELFF
cdr3_nt: TGTGCCAGCAGCTCGCAGACTACCGGGGAGCTGTTTTTT
v_call: TRBV11-3
clone_size: -
d_call: -
j_call: TRBJ2-2
cdr3_length: 13

cdr3_aa: CASSFGTSYNEQFF
cdr3_nt: TGTGCCAGCAGCTTCGGGACTTCGTACAATGAGCAGTTCTTC
v_call: TRBV7-9
clone_size: -
d_call: -
j_call: TRBJ2-1
cdr3_length: 14

cdr3_aa: CASSLAAMGGADTQYF
cdr3_nt: TGTGCCAGCAGCTTAGCCGCGATGGGCGGCGCAGATACGCAGTATTTT
v_call: TRBV11-2
clone_size: few
d_call: -
j_call: TRBJ2-3
cdr3_length: 16

cdr3_aa: CASRGLARNGDIQYF
cdr3_nt: TGTGCCAGCAGGGGACTAGCGCGCAACGGGGACATTCAGTACTTC
v_call: TRBV12-3/TRBV12-4
clone_size: many
d_call: TRBD2
j_call: TRBJ2-4
cdr3_length: 15

cdr3_aa: CASSQHPGDQETQYF
cdr3_nt: TGCGCCAGCAGCCAACATCCGGGGGACCAAGAGACCCAGTACTTC
v_call: TRBV7-8
clone_size: -
d_call: -
j_call: TRBJ2-5
cdr3_length: 15

cdr3_aa: CASIPGWSGANVLTF
cdr3_nt: TGTGCCAGCATTCCCGGCTGGTCTGGGGCCAACGTCCTGACTTTC
v_call: TRBV12-3/TRBV12-4
clone_size: -
d_call: -
j_call: TRBJ2-6
cdr3_length: 15

cdr3_aa: CASSSRDPTNEQFF
cdr3_nt: TGTGCCAGCAGCTCCCGGGACCCAACGAATGAGCAGTTCTTC
v_call: TRBV12-3/TRBV12-4
clone_size: many
d_call: -
j_call: TRBJ2-1
cdr3_length: 14

cdr3_aa: CASRRAGGGYEQYF
cdr3_nt: TGTGCCAGCAGGCGAGCGGGAGGGGGCTACGAGCAGTACTTC
v_call: TRBV12-3/TRBV12-4
clone_size: few
d_call: TRBD2
j_call: TRBJ2-7
cdr3_length: 14

cdr3_aa: CASSSILLGPNTEAFF
cdr3_nt: TGTGCCAGCAGTTCCATTCTACTGGGACCGAACACTGAAGCTTTCTTT
v_call: TRBV12-3/TRBV12-4
clone_size: many
d_call: -
j_call: TRBJ1-1
cdr3_length: 16

cdr3_aa: CASSSAGVGELFF
cdr3_nt: TGCGCCAGCAGCTCCGCGGGGGTCGGGGAGCTGTTTTTT
v_call: TRBV5-1
clone_size: -
d_call: TRBD2
j_call: TRBJ2-2
cdr3_length: 13

cdr3_aa: CSASGVGGGRDHNEQFF
cdr3_nt: TGCAGTGCTAGCGGGGTAGGCGGCGGGAGGGACCACAATGAGCAGTTCTTC
v_call: TRBV20-1
clone_size: -
d_call: TRBD2
j_call: TRBJ2-1
cdr3_length: 17

cdr3_aa: CASSQWTSGSKASDTQYF
cdr3_nt: TGTGCCAGCAGCCAATGGACTAGCGGGAGTAAGGCGTCAGATACGCAGTATTTT
v_call: TRBV11-1
clone_size: many
d_call: TRBD2
j_call: TRBJ2-3
cdr3_length: 18

cdr3_aa: CASSPPTGRNYGYTF
cdr3_nt: TGTGCCAGCAGTCCGCCGACAGGGCGTAACTATGGCTACACCTTC
v_call: TRBV28
clone_size: -
d_call: TRBD1
j_call: TRBJ1-2
cdr3_length: 15

cdr3_aa: CASRLTSGGPPEQFF
cdr3_nt: TGCGCCAGCAGGCTGACTAGCGGGGGACCCCCTGAGCAGTTCTTC
v_call: TRBV7-3
clone_size: -
d_call: TRBD2
j_call: TRBJ2-1
cdr3_length: 15

cdr3_aa: CASSEPDGYEQYF
cdr3_nt: TGTGCCAGCAGTGAACCGGACGGATACGAGCAGTACTTC
v_call: TRBV2
clone_size: -
d_call: -
j_call: TRBJ2-7
cdr3_length: 13

cdr3_aa: CASSFGGGGYEQFF
cdr3_nt: TGTGCCAGCAGTTTTGGAGGGGGGGGGTATGAGCAGTTCTTC
v_call: TRBV12-3/TRBV12-4
clone_size: few
d_call: -
j_call: TRBJ2-1
cdr3_length: 14

cdr3_aa: CAWSVIMAPSGSREETQYF
cdr3_nt: TGTGCCTGGAGTGTAATCATGGCCCCTAGCGGGAGCAGAGAAGAGACCCAGTACTTC
v_call: TRBV30
clone_size: few
d_call: TRBD2
j_call: TRBJ2-5
cdr3_length: 19

cdr3_aa: CASSFAGEGEQYF
cdr3_nt: TGTGCCAGCAGTTTTGCGGGAGAGGGCGAGCAGTACTTC
v_call: TRBV12-3/TRBV12-4
clone_size: many
d_call: TRBD2
j_call: TRBJ2-7
cdr3_length: 13

cdr3_aa: CASSWAPLAGASTDTQYF
cdr3_nt: TGCGCCAGCAGCTGGGCCCCACTAGCGGGGGCTAGCACAGATACGCAGTATTTT
v_call: TRBV5-1
clone_size: -
d_call: TRBD2
j_call: TRBJ2-3
cdr3_length: 18

cdr3_aa: CASSQEGFSYEQYF
cdr3_nt: TGTGCCAGCAGCCAAGAAGGCTTCTCCTACGAGCAGTACTTC
v_call: TRBV14
clone_size: -
d_call: -
j_call: TRBJ2-7
cdr3_length: 14

cdr3_aa: CASSQGRDRSQYF
cdr3_nt: TGTGCCAGCAGCCAAGGCCGGGACAGATCGCAGTATTTT
v_call: TRBV3-1
clone_size: many
d_call: TRBD1
j_call: TRBJ2-3
cdr3_length: 13

cdr3_aa: CASSLSGRTNEKLFF
cdr3_nt: TGTGCCAGCAGTTTATCGGGGCGGACTAATGAAAAACTGTTTTTT
v_call: TRBV27
clone_size: few
d_call: -
j_call: TRBJ1-4
cdr3_length: 15

cdr3_aa: CASSIGTGRGYTF
cdr3_nt: TGCGCCAGCAGCATCGGGACAGGGAGGGGCTACACCTTC
v_call: TRBV5-1
clone_size: -
d_call: TRBD1
j_call: TRBJ1-2
cdr3_length: 13

cdr3_aa: CASSTQVTGANVLTF
cdr3_nt: TGCGCCAGCAGCACACAGGTGACTGGGGCCAACGTCCTGACTTTC
v_call: TRBV4-1
clone_size: few
d_call: -
j_call: TRBJ2-6
cdr3_length: 15

cdr3_aa: CASSSFQGIGGEQYF
cdr3_nt: TGTGCCAGCAGCTCGTTTCAGGGAATTGGCGGCGAGCAGTACTTC
v_call: TRBV5-4
clone_size: -
d_call: -
j_call: TRBJ2-7
cdr3_length: 15

cdr3_aa: CASSQDRGISGNTIYF
cdr3_nt: TGTGCCAGCAGCCAAGACCGAGGGATCTCTGGAAACACCATATATTTT
v_call: TRBV14
clone_size: many
d_call: -
j_call: TRBJ1-3
cdr3_length: 16

cdr3_aa: CASSQDPGDTEAFF
cdr3_nt: TGTGCCAGCAGCCAAGATCCAGGGGACACTGAAGCTTTCTTT
v_call: TRBV4-2
clone_size: -
d_call: -
j_call: TRBJ1-1
cdr3_length: 14

cdr3_aa: CSGTGGGSPEAFF
cdr3_nt: TGCAGCGGGACAGGGGGAGGGTCACCTGAAGCTTTCTTT
v_call: TRBV29-1
clone_size: few
d_call: TRBD1
j_call: TRBJ1-1
cdr3_length: 13

cdr3_aa: CASSSDRDRGYEQYF
cdr3_nt: TGTGCCAGCAGTTCGGACCGGGACAGGGGTTACGAGCAGTACTTC
v_call: TRBV6-5
clone_size: few
d_call: TRBD1
j_call: TRBJ2-7
cdr3_length: 15

cdr3_aa: CAISRDRAYEQYF
cdr3_nt: TGTGCCATCAGCAGGGACAGGGCCTACGAGCAGTACTTC
v_call: TRBV5-4
clone_size: -
d_call: TRBD1
j_call: TRBJ2-7
cdr3_length: 13

cdr3_aa: CSVETSTDTQYF
cdr3_nt: TGCAGCGTTGAAACCAGCACAGATACGCAGTATTTT
v_call: TRBV29-1
clone_size: -
d_call: -
j_call: TRBJ2-3
cdr3_length: 12

cdr3_aa: CASSLAEGGLAGSNEQFF
cdr3_nt: TGTGCCAGCAGTTTAGCGGAGGGTGGGCTAGCGGGAAGCAATGAGCAGTTCTTC
v_call: TRBV12-3/TRBV12-4
clone_size: many
d_call: TRBD2
j_call: TRBJ2-1
cdr3_length: 18

cdr3_aa: CASSPGLAGGDTQYF
cdr3_nt: TGCGCCAGCAGCCCGGGACTAGCGGGAGGAGATACGCAGTATTTT
v_call: TRBV5-1
clone_size: few
d_call: TRBD2
j_call: TRBJ2-3
cdr3_length: 15

cdr3_aa: CASRPVSGGDGNTIYF
cdr3_nt: TGTGCCAGCAGACCCGTTTCAGGGGGCGATGGAAACACCATATATTTT
v_call: TRBV3-1
clone_size: -
d_call: TRBD1
j_call: TRBJ1-3
cdr3_length: 16

cdr3_aa: CSVVRGEPYNEQFF
cdr3_nt: TGCAGCGTTGTTAGGGGGGAACCCTACAATGAGCAGTTCTTC
v_call: TRBV29-1
clone_size: few
d_call: -
j_call: TRBJ2-1
cdr3_length: 14

cdr3_aa: CASGLMMGLAHNEQFF
cdr3_nt: TGTGCTAGTGGTTTGATGATGGGACTAGCCCACAATGAGCAGTTCTTC
v_call: TRBV12-5
clone_size: -
d_call: TRBD2
j_call: TRBJ2-1
cdr3_length: 16

cdr3_aa: CASSQVGTGKEKLFF
cdr3_nt: TGCGCCAGCAGCCAAGTCGGGACAGGGAAAGAAAAACTGTTTTTT
v_call: TRBV4-1
clone_size: -
d_call: TRBD1
j_call: TRBJ1-4
cdr3_length: 15

cdr3_aa: CSARPGLGNQPQHF
cdr3_nt: TGCAGTGCTAGGCCCGGGTTGGGCAATCAGCCCCAGCATTTT
v_call: TRBV20-1
clone_size: -
d_call: -
j_call: TRBJ1-5
cdr3_length: 14

cdr3_aa: CASSHVNSPSYEQYF
cdr3_nt: TGTGCCAGCAGCCATGTCAACAGCCCGTCCTACGAGCAGTACTTC
v_call: TRBV4-2
clone_size: -
d_call: -
j_call: TRBJ2-7
cdr3_length: 15

cdr3_aa: CAISESIAVISDNEQFF
cdr3_nt: TGTGCCATCAGTGAGTCGATAGCGGTGATTTCAGACAATGAGCAGTTCTTC
v_call: TRBV10-3
clone_size: -
d_call: -
j_call: TRBJ2-1
cdr3_length: 17

cdr3_aa: CSVEDWGLPTDTQYF
cdr3_nt: TGCAGCGTTGAAGATTGGGGACTTCCCACAGATACGCAGTATTTT
v_call: TRBV29-1
clone_size: -
d_call: -
j_call: TRBJ2-3
cdr3_length: 15

cdr3_aa: CASSYSGVGQTGELFF
cdr3_nt: TGTGCCAGCAGTTACTCAGGGGTCGGCCAAACCGGGGAGCTGTTTTTT
v_call: TRBV12-3/TRBV12-4
clone_size: -
d_call: -
j_call: TRBJ2-2
cdr3_length: 16

cdr3_aa: CASSEWLLTSSEQFF
cdr3_nt: TGTGCCAGCAGTGAATGGCTATTGACTAGCAGTGAGCAGTTCTTC
v_call: TRBV2
clone_size: many
d_call: TRBD2
j_call: TRBJ2-1
cdr3_length: 15

cdr3_aa: CASTQTGLTEAFF
cdr3_nt: TGTGCCAGCACCCAGACAGGGCTCACTGAAGCTTTCTTT
v_call: TRBV6-1
clone_size: few
d_call: TRBD1
j_call: TRBJ1-1
cdr3_length: 13

cdr3_aa: CASSFAGLLIYTF
cdr3_nt: TGTGCCAGCAGTTTCGCGGGGCTCTTGATATACACCTTC
v_call: TRBV28
clone_size: few
d_call: -
j_call: TRBJ1-2
cdr3_length: 13

cdr3_aa: CASSPEDSTQYF
cdr3_nt: TGTGCCAGCAGCCCAGAGGACTCTACGCAGTATTTT
v_call: TRBV7-2
clone_size: few
d_call: -
j_call: TRBJ2-3
cdr3_length: 12

cdr3_aa: CASSFERSGSTDTQYF
cdr3_nt: TGTGCCAGCAGTTTTGAGAGGAGCGGGAGCACAGATACGCAGTATTTT
v_call: TRBV12-3/TRBV12-4
clone_size: many
d_call: -
j_call: TRBJ2-3
cdr3_length: 16

cdr3_aa: CASSPGAGDYGYTF
cdr3_nt: TGCGCCAGCTCCCCTGGAGCAGGAGACTATGGCTACACCTTC
v_call: TRBV10-1
clone_size: -
d_call: -
j_call: TRBJ1-2
cdr3_length: 14

cdr3_aa: CASSQPTGGKLFF
cdr3_nt: TGTGCCAGCAGCCAGCCCACAGGGGGGAAACTGTTTTTT
v_call: TRBV3-1
clone_size: many
d_call: TRBD1
j_call: TRBJ1-4
cdr3_length: 13

cdr3_aa: CASSPLTSGSNEQFF
cdr3_nt: TGTGCCAGCAGCCCCTTGACTAGCGGGAGCAATGAGCAGTTCTTC
v_call: TRBV2
clone_size: many
d_call: TRBD2
j_call: TRBJ2-1
cdr3_length: 15